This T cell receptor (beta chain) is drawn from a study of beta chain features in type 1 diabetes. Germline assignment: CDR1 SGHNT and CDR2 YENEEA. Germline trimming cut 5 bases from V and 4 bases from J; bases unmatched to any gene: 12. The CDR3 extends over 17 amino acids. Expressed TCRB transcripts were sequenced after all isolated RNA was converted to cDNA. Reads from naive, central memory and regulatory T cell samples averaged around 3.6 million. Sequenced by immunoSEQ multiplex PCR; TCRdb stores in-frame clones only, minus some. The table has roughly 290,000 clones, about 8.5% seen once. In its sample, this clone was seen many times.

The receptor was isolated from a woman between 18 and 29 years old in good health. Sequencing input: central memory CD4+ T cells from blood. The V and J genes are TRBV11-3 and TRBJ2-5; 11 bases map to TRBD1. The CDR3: CASSPRTGGFRPETQYF. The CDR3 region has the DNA TGTGCCAGCAGCCCTCGGACAGGGGGCTTCAGGCCAGAGACCCAGTACTTC.